The T cell receptor (beta chain) under discussion was sequenced for a study of radiotherapy plus CTLA-4 blockade in lung cancer. Some clones are missing from TCRdb's copy, which holds only in-frame ones; the method was immunoSEQ multiplex PCR. Altogether tens of thousands of clones are present, 75% to 90% being singletons, with the ten largest covering 2% to 2.5%. V dropped 4 bases and J dropped 1 base, with 8 bases sitting between them. This CDR3 contains 14 residues. CDR1 and CDR2 from the germline V gene are SGHTA and FQGNSA. The material sequenced was peripheral blood, taken from a patient treated with radiotherapy plus ipilimumab. The TCR sequence derives from a human donor with non-small cell lung cancer who had a partial response to radiotherapy plus ipilimumab. The rearrangement uses TRBV7-2 and TRBJ1-5; D might be TRBD1 (6 bases). The CDR3 here is CASSWTASNQPQHF. CDR3 nucleotide sequence: TGTGCCAGCAGCTGGACAGCGAGCAATCAGCCCCAGCATTTT. Full variable domain (rest looked up from reference TRBV7-2 and TRBJ1-5): GAGVSQSPSNKVTEKGKDVELRCDPISGHTALYWYRQSLGQGLEFLIYFQGNSAPDKSGLPSDRFSAERTGGSVSTLTIQRTQQEDSAVYLCASSWTASNQPQHFGDGTRLSIL.